This record looks at one TCR beta chain sequence and its context. The target antigen is unknown. CDR3 size: 12 residues. The V gene lost 2 bases and the J gene lost 3 bases, with 4 bases spanning the gap. Germline CDR1 reads MDHEN; CDR2 reads SYDVKM. These data are taken from a study of a mutant IDH1 vaccine in newly diagnosed glioma. Stated time point: week 11, during vaccination. Alongside topical imiquimod, each dose of vaccine comprised 300 ug of mutant IDH1 20-mer peptide. The protocol was immunoSEQ multiplex PCR, while the TCRdb copy is restricted to in-frame clones and leaves out a portion. The table lists 20,000 to 25,000 clones, about nine tenths of them singletons, with 4.5% to 6% in the top ten.

The chain combines TRBV28 with TRBJ1-2; unclear D gene. This specimen was PBMCs, taken from a glioma patient whose treatment included an IDH1 peptide vaccine. The clonotype was recovered from a woman between 35 and 50 years old with glioma. The CDR3 protein is CASSLGHYGYTF. The CDR3 DNA reads as TGTGCCAGCAGTTTAGGCCACTATGGCTACACCTTC.